This T cell receptor beta chain was captured by sequencing in a study of cytomegalovirus exposure and HLA in healthy donors. Findings and caveats of the study: Overall, some 160 TCR beta chains were annotated as cytomegalovirus-associated.

The PCR contained 60 Vbeta and 13 Jbeta primers. The data were produced by immunoSEQ multiplex PCR, yet TCRdb's version contains in-frame clones alone and is incomplete. The sample includes 140,000 to 150,000 clones, about four fifths of them seen just once. In regard to this clone: The target antigen is unknown.

From germline, CDR1 is SSHAT and CDR2 FNYEAQ (reference sequence). After removal of 2 bases from V and 5 bases from J, the junction contained 11 bases not matched to a gene. CDR3 length: 18 residues. The receptor comes from a woman in her thirties or forties in good health and CMV-seropositive. The chain couples TRBV7-7 to TRBJ2-3; 12 bases fit TRBD2. The sequenced sample consisted of PBMCs. The CDR3 here is CASSLYPSGRDKVDTQYF. Written as DNA, the CDR3 is TGTGCCAGCAGCTTATATCCTAGCGGGAGGGATAAAGTAGATACGCAGTATTTT. Based on the CDR3 plus reference TRBV7-7 and TRBJ2-3, the full variable domain is GAGVSQSPRYKVTKRGQDVTLRCDPISSHATLYWYQQALGQGPEFLTYFNYEAQPDKSGLPSDRFSAERPEGSISTLTIQRTEQRDSAMYRCASSLYPSGRDKVDTQYFGPGTRLTVL.